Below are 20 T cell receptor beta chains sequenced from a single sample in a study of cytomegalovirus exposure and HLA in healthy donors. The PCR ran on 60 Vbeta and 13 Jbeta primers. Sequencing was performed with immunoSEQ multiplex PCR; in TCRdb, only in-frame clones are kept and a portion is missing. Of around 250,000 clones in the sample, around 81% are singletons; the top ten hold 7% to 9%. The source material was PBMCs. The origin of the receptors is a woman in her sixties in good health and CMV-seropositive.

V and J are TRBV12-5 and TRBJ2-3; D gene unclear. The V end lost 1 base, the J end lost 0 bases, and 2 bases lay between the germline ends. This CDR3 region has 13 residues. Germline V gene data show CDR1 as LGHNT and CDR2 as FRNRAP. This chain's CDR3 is CASGLASTDTQYF. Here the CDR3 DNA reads TGTGCTAGTGGTTTGGCAAGCACAGATACGCAGTATTTT.

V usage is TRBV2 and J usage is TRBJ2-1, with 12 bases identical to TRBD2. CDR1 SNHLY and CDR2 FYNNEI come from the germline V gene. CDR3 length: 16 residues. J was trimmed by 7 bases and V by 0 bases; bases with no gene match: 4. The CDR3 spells CASSEARLAGVNEQFF. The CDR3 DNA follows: TGTGCCAGCAGTGAAGCGCGACTAGCGGGAGTGAATGAGCAGTTCTTC.

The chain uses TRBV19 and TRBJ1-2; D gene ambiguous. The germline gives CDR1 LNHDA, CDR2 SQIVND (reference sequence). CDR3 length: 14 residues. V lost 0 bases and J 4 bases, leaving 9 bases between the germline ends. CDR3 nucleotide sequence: TGTGCCAGTAGTATAGAGGGCCGCTTCTATGGCTACACCTTC. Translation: CASSIEGRFYGYTF.

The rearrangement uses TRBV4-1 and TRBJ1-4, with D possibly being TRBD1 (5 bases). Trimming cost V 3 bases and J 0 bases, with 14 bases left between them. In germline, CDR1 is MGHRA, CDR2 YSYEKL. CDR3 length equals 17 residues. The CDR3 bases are TGCGCCAGCAGCCAGCTCTTTTGGGGGGCAACTAATGAAAAACTGTTTTTT. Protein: CASSQLFWGATNEKLFF.

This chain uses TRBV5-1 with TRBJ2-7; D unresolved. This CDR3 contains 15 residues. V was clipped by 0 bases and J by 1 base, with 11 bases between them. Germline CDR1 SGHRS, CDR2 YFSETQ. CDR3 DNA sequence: TGCGCCAGCAGCTTGGAGCAGGCCGCGTCCTACGAGCAGTACTTC. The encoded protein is CASSLEQAASYEQYF.

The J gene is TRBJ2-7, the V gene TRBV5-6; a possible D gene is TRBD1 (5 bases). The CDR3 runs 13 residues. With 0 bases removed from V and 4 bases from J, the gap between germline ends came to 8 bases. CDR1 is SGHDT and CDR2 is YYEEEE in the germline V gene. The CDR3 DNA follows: TGTGCCAGCAGCTTGGGGACAAATTACGAGCAGTACTTC. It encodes CASSLGTNYEQYF.

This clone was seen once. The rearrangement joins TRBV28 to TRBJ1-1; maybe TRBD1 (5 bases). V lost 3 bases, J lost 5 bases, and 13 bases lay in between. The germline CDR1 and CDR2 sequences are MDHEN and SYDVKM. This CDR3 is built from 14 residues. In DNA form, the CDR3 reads TGTGCCAGCAGTTTGCGGGGGGTAATGACTGAAGCTTTCTTT. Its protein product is CASSLRGVMTEAFF.

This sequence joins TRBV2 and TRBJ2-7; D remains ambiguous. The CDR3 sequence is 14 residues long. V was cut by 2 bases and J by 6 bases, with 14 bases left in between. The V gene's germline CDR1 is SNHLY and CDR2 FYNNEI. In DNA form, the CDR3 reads TGTGCCAGCAGTGAATTAACAGCCTTCCGCGAGCAGTACTTC. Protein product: CASSELTAFREQYF. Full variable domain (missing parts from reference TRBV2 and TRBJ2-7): EPEVTQTPSHQVTQMGQEVILRCVPISNHLYFYWYRQILGQKVEFLVSFYNNEISEKSEIFDDQFSVERPDGSNFTLKIRSTKLEDSAMYFCASSELTAFREQYFGPGTRLTVT.

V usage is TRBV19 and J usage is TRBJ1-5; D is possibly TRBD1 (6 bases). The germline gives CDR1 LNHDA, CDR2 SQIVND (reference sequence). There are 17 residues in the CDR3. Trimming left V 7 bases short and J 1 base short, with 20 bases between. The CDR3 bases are TGTGCCAGTAATACTCATAGCGGGGGCGCGAGCAATCAGCCCCAGCATTTT. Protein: CASNTHSGGASNQPQHF.

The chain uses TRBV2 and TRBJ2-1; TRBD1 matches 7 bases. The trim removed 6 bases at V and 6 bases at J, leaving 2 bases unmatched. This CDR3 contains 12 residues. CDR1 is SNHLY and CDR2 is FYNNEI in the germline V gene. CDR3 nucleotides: TGTGCCAGCAGCGGGACAGTCAATGAGCAGTTCTTC. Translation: CASSGTVNEQFF.

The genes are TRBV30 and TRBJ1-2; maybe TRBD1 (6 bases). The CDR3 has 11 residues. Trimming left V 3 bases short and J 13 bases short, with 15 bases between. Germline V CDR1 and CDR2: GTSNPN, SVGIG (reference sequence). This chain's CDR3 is CAWSQGQFTTF. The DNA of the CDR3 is TGTGCCTGGAGCCAAGGACAGTTCACCACCTTC.

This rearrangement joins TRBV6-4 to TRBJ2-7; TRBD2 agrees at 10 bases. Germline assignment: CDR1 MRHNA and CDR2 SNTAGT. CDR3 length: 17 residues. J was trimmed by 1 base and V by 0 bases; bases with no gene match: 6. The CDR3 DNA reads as TGTGCCAGCAGTGACTCGGGGACTAGCGCAGAATCCTACGAGCAGTACTTC. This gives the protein CASSDSGTSAESYEQYF.

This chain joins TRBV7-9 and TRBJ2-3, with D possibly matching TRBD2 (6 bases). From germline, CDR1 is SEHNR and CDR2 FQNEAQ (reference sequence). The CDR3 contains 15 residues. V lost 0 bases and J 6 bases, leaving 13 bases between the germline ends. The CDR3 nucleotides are TGTGCCAGCAGCTTAGCGCGGAGGGCGGGTGATACGCAGTATTTT. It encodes CASSLARRAGDTQYF. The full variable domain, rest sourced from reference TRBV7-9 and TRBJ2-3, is DTGVSQNPRHKITKRGQNVTFRCDPISEHNRLYWYRQTLGQGPEFLTYFQNEAQLEKSRLLSDRFSAERPKGSFSTLEIQRTEQGDSAMYLCASSLARRAGDTQYFGPGTRLTVL.

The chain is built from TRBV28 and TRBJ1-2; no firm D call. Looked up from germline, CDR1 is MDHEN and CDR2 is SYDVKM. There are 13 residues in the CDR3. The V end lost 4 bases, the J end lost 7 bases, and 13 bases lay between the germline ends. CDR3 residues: CASSSLGGVGYTF. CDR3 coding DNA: TGTGCCAGCAGTTCCCTGGGTGGAGTTGGCTACACCTTC.

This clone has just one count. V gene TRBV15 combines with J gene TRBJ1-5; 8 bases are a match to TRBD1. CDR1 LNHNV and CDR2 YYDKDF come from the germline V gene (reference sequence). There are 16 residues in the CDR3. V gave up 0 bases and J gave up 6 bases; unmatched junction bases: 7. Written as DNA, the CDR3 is TGTGCCACCAGCAGAGATCTGGGACAGGTTTTTCAGCCCCAGCATTTT. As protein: CATSRDLGQVFQPQHF. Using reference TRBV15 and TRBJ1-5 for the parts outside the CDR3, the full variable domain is DAMVIQNPRYQVTQFGKPVTLSCSQTLNHNVMYWYQQKSSQAPKLLFHYYDKDFNNEADTPDNFQSRRPNTSFCFLDIRSPGLGDTAMYLCATSRDLGQVFQPQHFGDGTRLSIL.

The CDR3 nucleotides are TGCGCCAGCAGCCCGACAGGTTTGACTGGGGGGGCCAACGTCCTGACTTTC. Its translation is CASSPTGLTGGANVLTF. The chain carries TRBV5-1 and TRBJ2-6; D is perhaps TRBD1 (6 bases). CDR1 SGHRS and CDR2 YFSETQ come from the germline V gene. V was trimmed by 4 bases and J by 4 bases, leaving 18 bases between them. CDR3 size: 17 residues.

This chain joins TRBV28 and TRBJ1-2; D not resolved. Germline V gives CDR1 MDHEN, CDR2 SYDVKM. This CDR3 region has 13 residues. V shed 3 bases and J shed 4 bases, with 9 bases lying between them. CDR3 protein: CASSLETGYGYTF. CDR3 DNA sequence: TGTGCCAGCAGTTTGGAGACGGGCTATGGCTACACCTTC.

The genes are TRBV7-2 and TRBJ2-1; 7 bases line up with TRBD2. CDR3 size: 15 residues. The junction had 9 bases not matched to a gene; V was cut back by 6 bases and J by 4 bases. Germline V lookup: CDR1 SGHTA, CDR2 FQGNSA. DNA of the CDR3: TGTGCCAGCAGTCAGGAGGCTAGCGGATACAATGAGCAGTTCTTC. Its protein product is CASSQEASGYNEQFF.

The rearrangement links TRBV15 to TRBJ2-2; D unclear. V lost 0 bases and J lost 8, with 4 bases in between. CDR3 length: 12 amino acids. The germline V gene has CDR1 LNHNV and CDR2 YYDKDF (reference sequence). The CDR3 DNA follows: TGTGCCACCAGCAGAGAACTAGGGGAGCTGTTTTTT. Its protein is CATSRELGELFF.

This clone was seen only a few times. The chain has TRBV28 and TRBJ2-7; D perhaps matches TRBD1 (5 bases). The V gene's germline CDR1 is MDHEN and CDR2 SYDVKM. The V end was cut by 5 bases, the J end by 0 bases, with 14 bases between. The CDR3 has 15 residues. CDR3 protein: CASSNRHLSSYEQYF. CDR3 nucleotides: TGTGCCAGCAGTAACAGGCATCTAAGCTCCTACGAGCAGTACTTC.